The 11 T cell receptor beta chains below come from one sample, sequenced in a study of T cell responses to AZD1222 COVID-19 vaccine. Libraries were prepared by immunoSEQ multiplex PCR; TCRdb keeps only in-frame clonotypes and omits some of them. The sample consists of approximately 120,000 clones, more than 80% of them appearing once. Sample: peripheral blood, taken 28 days after the second AZD1222 dose. These receptors were taken from an adult who received the AZD1222 COVID-19 vaccine.

The rearrangement joins TRBV28 to TRBJ2-2, with D possibly being TRBD1 or TRBD2 (6 bases each). CDR1 and CDR2 (germline): MDHEN, SYDVKM. The CDR3 extends over 14 amino acids. Trimming pared 6 bases from V and 6 bases from J, leaving 14 bases between. Written as DNA, the CDR3 is TGTGCCAGCAGAACCGGGGGCGTTCCCGGGGAGCTGTTTTTT. Its protein product is CASRTGGVPGELFF.

J is TRBJ1-5 and V is TRBV19, with D tentatively TRBD1 (6 bases). Germline assignment: CDR1 LNHDA and CDR2 SQIVND (reference sequence). There are 15 residues in the CDR3. V lost 4 bases, J lost 5 bases, and 15 bases lay in between. The CDR3 loop reads CASSKGGPGDQPQHF. The CDR3 DNA reads as TGTGCCAGTAGTAAAGGGGGTCCTGGGGATCAGCCCCAGCATTTT.

The rearrangement joins TRBV7-9 to TRBJ1-2; D is undetermined. The CDR3 runs to 15 residues. Germline CDR1 SEHNR, CDR2 FQNEAQ (reference sequence). Trimming shortened V by 5 bases and J by 4 bases, and 17 bases separated the two germline ends. The CDR3 DNA reads TGTGCCAGCAGCACTTCTGGGGTGCCTGGCTATGGCTACACCTTC. This sequence encodes CASSTSGVPGYGYTF. Filled out from reference TRBV7-9 and TRBJ1-2, the complete variable domain reads DTGVSQNPRHKITKRGQNVTFRCDPISEHNRLYWYRQTLGQGPEFLTYFQNEAQLEKSRLLSDRFSAERPKGSFSTLEIQRTEQGDSAMYLCASSTSGVPGYGYTFGSGTRLTVV.

This chain links TRBV20-1 with TRBJ1-2; no definite D call. The germline V and J ends were trimmed by 3 bases and 0 bases, with 17 bases remaining between them. The CDR3 is 16 amino acids. CDR1 is DFQATT and CDR2 is SNEGSKA in the germline V gene (reference sequence). The CDR3 bases are TGCAGTGCTAGTTCTCCGATTTTGGGTTCTAACTATGGCTACACCTTC. Translation: CSASSPILGSNYGYTF.

This chain links TRBV3-1 (or the pseudogene TRBV3-2) with TRBJ1-3; no firm D call. The ends were cut back, 1 base at V and 4 bases at J, with 8 bases in the middle. Germline assignment: CDR1 LGHDT and CDR2 YNNKEL (reference sequence). The CDR3 runs 14 residues. The CDR3 DNA sequence: TGTGCCAGCAGCCAAGGGCGAGGGGGAAACACCATATATTTT. It yields the protein CASSQGRGGNTIYF.

The chain carries TRBV9 and TRBJ2-2, with 7 bases aligning to TRBD1. The germline gives CDR1 SGDLS, CDR2 YYNGEE. The CDR3 totals 14 residues. The J segment lost 3 bases and the V segment lost 1 base, leaving 0 bases of the junction unmatched. This chain's CDR3 is CASSVTGDTGELFF. As DNA, the CDR3 is TGTGCCAGCAGCGTAACAGGGGACACCGGGGAGCTGTTTTTT.

The genes are TRBV28 and TRBJ2-5; the match to TRBD2 covers 11 bases. The V gene's germline CDR1 is MDHEN and CDR2 SYDVKM. Trimming removed 4 bases from V and 5 bases from J; junction bases left unmatched: 6. The CDR3 covers 15 residues. The CDR3 region is CASSYTSGGGETQYF. In DNA form, the CDR3 reads TGTGCCAGCAGTTATACTAGCGGGGGAGGCGAGACCCAGTACTTC.

The rearrangement joins TRBV7-8 to TRBJ1-2; 8 bases align to TRBD1. The germline V gene has CDR1 SGHVS and CDR2 FQNEAQ. The CDR3 is 14 amino acids. V dropped 5 bases and J dropped 7; count of bases not matched to a gene: 9. This chain's CDR3 is CASSQTGAGAGYTF. DNA of the CDR3: TGTGCCAGCAGCCAGACAGGGGCTGGCGCTGGCTACACCTTC. The entire variable domain, with the rest obtained from reference TRBV7-8 and TRBJ1-2, is as follows: GAGVSQSPRYKVAKRGQDVALRCDPISGHVSLFWYQQALGQGPEFLTYFQNEAQLDKSGLPSDRFFAERPEGSVSTLKIQRTQQEDSAVYLCASSQTGAGAGYTFGSGTRLTVV.

The CDR3 sequence: CASSQGQGFGNTIYF. The CDR3 DNA reads as TGTGCCAGCAGCCAAGGACAGGGATTTGGAAACACCATATATTTT. The chain couples TRBV14 to TRBJ1-3; the match to TRBD1 covers 7 bases. Germline CDR1 reads SGHDN; CDR2 reads FVKESK. V trimming: 1 base; J trimming: 3 bases; junction bases outside the gene matches: 3. CDR3 size: 15 residues.

This rearrangement joins TRBV12-3 or TRBV12-4 to TRBJ2-1; 8 nucleotides agree with TRBD2. This CDR3 is 13 amino acids long. Trimming at V came to 3 bases and at J to 8 bases, leaving 3 bases not matched to a gene. DNA of the CDR3: TGTGCCAGCAGTTTTCGGGGGGGTGATGAGCAGTTCTTC. Amino acids: CASSFRGGDEQFF.

There are a few counts of this clone. The chain couples TRBV19 to TRBJ1-4; the D is unclear. Trimming pared 5 bases from V and 0 bases from J, leaving 16 bases between. The CDR3 covers 17 residues. CDR1 is LNHDA, CDR2 SQIVND, per germline (reference sequence). CDR3 protein: CASSGLWGKATNEKLFF. The CDR3 region has the DNA TGTGCCAGTAGTGGTCTCTGGGGAAAAGCAACTAATGAAAAACTGTTTTTT.